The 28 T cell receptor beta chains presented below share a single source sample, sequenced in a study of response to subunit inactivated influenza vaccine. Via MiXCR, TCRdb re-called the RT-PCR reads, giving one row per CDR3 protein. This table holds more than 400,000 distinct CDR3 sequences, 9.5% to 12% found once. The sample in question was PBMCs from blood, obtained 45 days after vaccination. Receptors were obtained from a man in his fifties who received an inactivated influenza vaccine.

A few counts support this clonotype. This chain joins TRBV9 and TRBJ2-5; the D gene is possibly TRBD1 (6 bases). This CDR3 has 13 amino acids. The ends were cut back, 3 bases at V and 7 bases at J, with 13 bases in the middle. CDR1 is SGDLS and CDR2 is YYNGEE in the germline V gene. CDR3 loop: CASSGDTEGTQYF. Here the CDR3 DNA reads TGTGCCAGCAGCGGGGACACCGAAGGGACCCAGTACTTC.

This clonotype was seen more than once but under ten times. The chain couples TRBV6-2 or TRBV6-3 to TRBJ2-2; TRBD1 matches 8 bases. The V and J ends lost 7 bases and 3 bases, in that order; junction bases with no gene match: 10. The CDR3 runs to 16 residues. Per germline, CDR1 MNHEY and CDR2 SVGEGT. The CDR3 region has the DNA TGTGCCAGCACCAACCGGGGGACAGGATACACCGGGGAGCTGTTTTTT. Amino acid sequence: CASTNRGTGYTGELFF.

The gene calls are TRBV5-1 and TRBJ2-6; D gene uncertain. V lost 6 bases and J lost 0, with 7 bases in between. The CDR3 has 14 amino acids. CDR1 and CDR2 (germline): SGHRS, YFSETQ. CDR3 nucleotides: TGCGCCAGCATGCATGACTCTGGGGCCAACGTCCTGACTTTC. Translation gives CASMHDSGANVLTF. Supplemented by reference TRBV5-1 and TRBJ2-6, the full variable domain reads KAGVTQTPRYLIKTRGQQVTLSCSPISGHRSVSWYQQTPGQGLQFLFEYFSETQRNKGNFPGRFSGRQFSNSRSEMNVSTLELGDSALYLCASMHDSGANVLTFGAGSRLTVL.

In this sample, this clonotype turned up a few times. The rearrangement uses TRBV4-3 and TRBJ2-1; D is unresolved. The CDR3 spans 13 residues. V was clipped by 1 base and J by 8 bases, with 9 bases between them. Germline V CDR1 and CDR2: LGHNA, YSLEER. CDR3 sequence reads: CASSQGVAYEQFF. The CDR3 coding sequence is TGCGCCAGCAGCCAAGGGGTGGCGTATGAGCAGTTCTTC.

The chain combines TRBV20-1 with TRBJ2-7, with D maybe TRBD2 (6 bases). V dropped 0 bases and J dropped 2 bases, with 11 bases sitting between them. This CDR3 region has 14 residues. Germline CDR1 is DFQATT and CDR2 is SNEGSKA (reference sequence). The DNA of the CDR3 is TGCAGTGCTAGAGATCTCGGCGGGACCTACGAGCAGTACTTC. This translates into CSARDLGGTYEQYF.

The CDR3 region is CASSQARGGREETQYF. Written as DNA, the CDR3 is TGCGCCAGCAGCCAAGCTCGGGGGGGGCGAGAAGAGACCCAGTACTTC. The rearrangement links TRBV4-1 to TRBJ2-5; 8 bases map to TRBD2. With 1 base clipped from V and 3 bases from J, the junction kept 7 bases outside the gene matches. Looked up from germline, CDR1 is MGHRA and CDR2 is YSYEKL. This CDR3 region has 16 residues.

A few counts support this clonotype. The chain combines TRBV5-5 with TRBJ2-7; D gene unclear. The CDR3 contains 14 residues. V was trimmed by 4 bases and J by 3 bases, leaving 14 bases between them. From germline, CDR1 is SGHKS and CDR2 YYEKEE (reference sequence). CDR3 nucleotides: TGTGCCAGCAGCGTCTGGACCGGAAACTACGAGCAGTACTTC. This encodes CASSVWTGNYEQYF.

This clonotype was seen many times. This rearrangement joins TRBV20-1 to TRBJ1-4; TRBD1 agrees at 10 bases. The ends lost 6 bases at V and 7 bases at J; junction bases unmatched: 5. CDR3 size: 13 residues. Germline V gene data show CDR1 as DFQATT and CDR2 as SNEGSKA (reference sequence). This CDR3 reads CSARGQGSEKLFF. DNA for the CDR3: TGCAGTGCAAGGGGACAGGGGAGTGAAAAACTGTTTTTT.

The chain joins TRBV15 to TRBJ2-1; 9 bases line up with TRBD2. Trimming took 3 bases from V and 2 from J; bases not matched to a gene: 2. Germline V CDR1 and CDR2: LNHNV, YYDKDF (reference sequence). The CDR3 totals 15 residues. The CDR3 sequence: CATSRTSGAYNEQFF. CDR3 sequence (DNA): TGTGCCACCAGCAGGACTAGCGGAGCCTACAATGAGCAGTTCTTC.

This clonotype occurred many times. The DNA for the CDR3 is TGTGCCAGCAGTTACCCCGGGACTAGCGGGAGTCACGAGCAGTACTTC. This gives the protein CASSYPGTSGSHEQYF. The chain uses TRBV6-5 and TRBJ2-7; 14 nucleotides match TRBD2. CDR1 and CDR2 (germline): MNHEY, SVGAGI. Trimming removed 2 bases from V and 5 bases from J; junction bases left unmatched: 5. The CDR3 length is 16 residues.

The CDR3, as DNA: TGTGCCACCAGCAGAGATCGTGCCGCCATCCCCCAGCATTTT. Encoded protein: CATSRDRAAIPQHF. This rearrangement joins TRBV15 to TRBJ1-5; no firm D call. The CDR3 is 14 residues long. The V end was cut by 0 bases, the J end by 10 bases, with 13 bases between. The germline CDR1 and CDR2 sequences are LNHNV and YYDKDF (reference sequence).

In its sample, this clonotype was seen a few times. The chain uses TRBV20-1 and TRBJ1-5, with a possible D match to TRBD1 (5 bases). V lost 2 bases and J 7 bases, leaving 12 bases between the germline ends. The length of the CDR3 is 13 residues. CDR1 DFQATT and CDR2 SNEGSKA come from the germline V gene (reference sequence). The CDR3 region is CSARHQGPQPQHF. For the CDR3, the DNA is TGCAGTGCTAGACACCAGGGACCCCAGCCCCAGCATTTT.

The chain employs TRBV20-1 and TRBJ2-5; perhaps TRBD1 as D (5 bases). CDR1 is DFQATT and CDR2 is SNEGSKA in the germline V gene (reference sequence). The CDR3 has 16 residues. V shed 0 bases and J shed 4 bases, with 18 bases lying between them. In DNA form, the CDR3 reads TGCAGTGCTAGAGACACCGGACACGCGTTGGGAGAGACCCAGTACTTC. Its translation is CSARDTGHALGETQYF.

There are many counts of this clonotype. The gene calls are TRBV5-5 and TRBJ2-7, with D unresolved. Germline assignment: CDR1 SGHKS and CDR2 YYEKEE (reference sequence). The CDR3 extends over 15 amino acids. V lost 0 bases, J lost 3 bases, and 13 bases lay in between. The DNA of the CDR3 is TGTGCCAGCAGCTTGGGAGTCACCAATCACTACGAGCAGTACTTC. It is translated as CASSLGVTNHYEQYF.

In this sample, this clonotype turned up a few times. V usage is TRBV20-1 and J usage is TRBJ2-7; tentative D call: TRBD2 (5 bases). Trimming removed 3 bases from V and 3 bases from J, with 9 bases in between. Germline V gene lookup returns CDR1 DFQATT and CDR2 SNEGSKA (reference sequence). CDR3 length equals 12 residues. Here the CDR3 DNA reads TGCAGTGCTAGGAGGGAAGGCTACGAGCAGTACTTC. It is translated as CSARREGYEQYF.

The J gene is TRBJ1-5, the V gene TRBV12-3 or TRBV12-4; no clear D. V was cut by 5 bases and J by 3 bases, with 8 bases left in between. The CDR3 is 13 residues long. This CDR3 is CASSIRNNQPQHF. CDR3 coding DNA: TGTGCCAGCAGTATCAGGAACAATCAGCCCCAGCATTTT.

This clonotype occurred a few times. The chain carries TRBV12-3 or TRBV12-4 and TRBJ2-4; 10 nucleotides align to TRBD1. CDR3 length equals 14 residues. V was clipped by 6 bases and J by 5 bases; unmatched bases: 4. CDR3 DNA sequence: TGTGCCAGCAGGGTTGGGACAGGGGAAAACATTCAGTACTTC. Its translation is CASRVGTGENIQYF.

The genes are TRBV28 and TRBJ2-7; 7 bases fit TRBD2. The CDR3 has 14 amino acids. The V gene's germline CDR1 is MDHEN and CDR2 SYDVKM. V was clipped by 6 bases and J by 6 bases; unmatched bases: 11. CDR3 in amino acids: CASRKPGLLFEQYF. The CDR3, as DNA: TGTGCCAGCAGAAAGCCGGGACTATTGTTCGAGCAGTACTTC.

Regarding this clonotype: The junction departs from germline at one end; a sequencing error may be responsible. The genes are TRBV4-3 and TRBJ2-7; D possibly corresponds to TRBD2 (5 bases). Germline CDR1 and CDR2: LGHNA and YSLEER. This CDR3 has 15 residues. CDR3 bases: TGCGCCAGCAGCCAAGAGGGCAGCTCGCGGGTTATTCAAGACTTC. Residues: CASSQEGSSRVIQDF.

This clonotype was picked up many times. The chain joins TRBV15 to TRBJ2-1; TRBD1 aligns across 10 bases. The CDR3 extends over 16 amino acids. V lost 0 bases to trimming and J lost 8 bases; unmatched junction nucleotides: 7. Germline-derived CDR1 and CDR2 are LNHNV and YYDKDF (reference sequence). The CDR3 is CATSRDPGQGSDEQFF. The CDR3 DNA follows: TGTGCCACCAGCAGAGATCCGGGACAGGGGAGCGATGAGCAGTTCTTC.

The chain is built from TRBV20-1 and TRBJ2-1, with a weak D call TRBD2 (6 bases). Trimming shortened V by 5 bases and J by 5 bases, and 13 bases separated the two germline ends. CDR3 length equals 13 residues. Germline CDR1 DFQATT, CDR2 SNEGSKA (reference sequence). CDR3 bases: TGCAGTGCTCCAGCGGAGGGGCACAATGAGCAGTTCTTC. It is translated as CSAPAEGHNEQFF.

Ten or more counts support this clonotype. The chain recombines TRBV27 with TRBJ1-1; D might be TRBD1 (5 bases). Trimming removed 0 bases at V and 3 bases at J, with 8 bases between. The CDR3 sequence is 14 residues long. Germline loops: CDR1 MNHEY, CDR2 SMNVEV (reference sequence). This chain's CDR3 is CASSLSGADTEAFF. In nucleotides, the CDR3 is TGTGCCAGCAGTTTATCTGGGGCCGACACTGAAGCTTTCTTT.

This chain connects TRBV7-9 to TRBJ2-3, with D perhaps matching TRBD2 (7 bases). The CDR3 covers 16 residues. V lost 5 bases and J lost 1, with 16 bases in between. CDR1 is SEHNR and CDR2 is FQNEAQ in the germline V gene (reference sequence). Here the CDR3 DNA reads TGTGCCAGCAGCCCACCGGGGGGCCAACGCACAGATACGCAGTATTTT. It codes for CASSPPGGQRTDTQYF. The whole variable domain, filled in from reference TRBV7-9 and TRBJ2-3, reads DTGVSQNPRHKITKRGQNVTFRCDPISEHNRLYWYRQTLGQGPEFLTYFQNEAQLEKSRLLSDRFSAERPKGSFSTLEIQRTEQGDSAMYLCASSPPGGQRTDTQYFGPGTRLTVL.

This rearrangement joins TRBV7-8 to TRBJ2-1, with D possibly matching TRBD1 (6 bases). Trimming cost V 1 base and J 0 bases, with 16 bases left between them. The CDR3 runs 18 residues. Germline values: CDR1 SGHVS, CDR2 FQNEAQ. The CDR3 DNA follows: TGTGCCAGCAGCTTAGGACAGGTGGCCTTTATCTCCTACAATGAGCAGTTCTTC. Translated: CASSLGQVAFISYNEQFF.

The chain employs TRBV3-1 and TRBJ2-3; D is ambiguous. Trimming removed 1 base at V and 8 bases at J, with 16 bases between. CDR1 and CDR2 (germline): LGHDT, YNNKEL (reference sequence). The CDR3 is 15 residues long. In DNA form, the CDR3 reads TGTGCCAGCAGCCAAGTTTTAGGAAGGGAAGCTACGCAGTATTTT. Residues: CASSQVLGREATQYF.

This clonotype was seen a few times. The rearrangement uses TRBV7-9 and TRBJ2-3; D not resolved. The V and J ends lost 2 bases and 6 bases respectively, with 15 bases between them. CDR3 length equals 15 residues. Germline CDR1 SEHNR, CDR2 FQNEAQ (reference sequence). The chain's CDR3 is CASSLIRQSADTQYF. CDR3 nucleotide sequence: TGTGCCAGCAGCTTAATAAGGCAGTCGGCCGATACGCAGTATTTT.

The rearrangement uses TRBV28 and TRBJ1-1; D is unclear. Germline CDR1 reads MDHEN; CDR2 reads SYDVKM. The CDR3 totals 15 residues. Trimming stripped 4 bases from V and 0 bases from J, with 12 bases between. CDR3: CASSSFMTVNTEAFF. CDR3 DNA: TGTGCCAGCAGTTCATTTATGACGGTGAACACTGAAGCTTTCTTT.

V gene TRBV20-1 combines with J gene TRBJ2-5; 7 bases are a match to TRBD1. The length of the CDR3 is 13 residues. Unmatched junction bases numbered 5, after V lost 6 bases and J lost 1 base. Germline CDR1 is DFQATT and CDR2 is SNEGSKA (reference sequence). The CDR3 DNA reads TGCAGTGCAAGGGACAGAACCCAAGAGACCCAGTACTTC. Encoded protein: CSARDRTQETQYF.